Shown below are 27 T cell receptor beta chains from a single sample sequenced in a study of metastatic and nonmetastatic thyroid tumors. TCRdb re-called the PCR reads through MiXCR. The table includes tens of thousands of clones, about an eighth detected once. All patients were untreated before thyroid surgery. Sequenced material: blood. Receptors originate from a female donor with papillary thyroid cancer or a benign thyroid nodule (not recorded which). Some clones in this sample may be carry-over from other donors' samples.

This clone has ten or more counts. V gene TRBV5-4 combines with J gene TRBJ2-4; 8 nucleotides match TRBD2. This CDR3 has 17 amino acids. CDR1 and CDR2 from the germline V gene are SGHNT and YYREEE (reference sequence). The V and J ends lost 5 bases and 4 bases, in that order; junction bases with no gene match: 14. The DNA for the CDR3 is TGTGCCAGCAGTTCACAGACTAGCGCCAAGGTGAAAAACATTCAGTACTTC. Translated, it gives CASSSQTSAKVKNIQYF.

The rearrangement links TRBV20-1 to TRBJ2-7, with 9 bases aligning to TRBD2. Trimming cost V 6 bases and J 3 bases; bases outside gene matches: 6. The germline V gene has CDR1 DFQATT and CDR2 SNEGSKA (reference sequence). The CDR3 runs 13 residues. This chain's CDR3 is CSAPRTSDYEQYF. CDR3 sequence (DNA): TGCAGTGCCCCCAGGACTAGCGACTACGAGCAGTACTTC.

This CDR3 reads CASSPTHTSGYSYNEQFF. The CDR3, as DNA: TGTGCCAGCAGTCCCACTCACACTAGTGGATACTCCTACAATGAGCAGTTCTTC. The genes are TRBV6-5 and TRBJ2-1; possible D gene TRBD2, 5 bases. Germline lookup yields CDR1 MNHEY and CDR2 SVGAGI. The V end was cut by 5 bases, the J end by 0 bases, with 20 bases between. The CDR3 sequence is 18 residues long.

This clone was counted at least ten times. This rearrangement joins TRBV6-1 to TRBJ2-3, with 7 bases that match TRBD2. From germline, CDR1 is MNHNS and CDR2 SASEGT. The CDR3 length is 16 residues. V shed 6 bases, J shed 3 bases, and the junction held 12 bases outside the gene matches. CDR3 in amino acids: CASRPTGGGETDTQYF. DNA for the CDR3: TGTGCCAGCAGGCCCACGGGGGGAGGTGAGACAGATACGCAGTATTTT.

In the case of this clone: This same CDR3 is encoded by further DNA sequences in the sample. The rearrangement links TRBV7-6 to TRBJ1-2; possible D gene TRBD1, 5 bases. The V end lost 5 bases, the J end lost 14 bases, and 18 bases lay between the germline ends. This CDR3 region has 12 residues. CDR1 is SGHVS and CDR2 is FNYEAQ in the germline V gene. CDR3: CASSPTGREATF. The CDR3 nucleotides are TGTGCCAGCAGCCCTACAGGTAGGGAGGCGACCTTC.

In the case of this clone: With a much larger clone just one base away, this may be a read error. At the DNA level, this CDR3 is encoded by other sequences in the same sample as well. The CDR3 region has the DNA TGTGCCAGCAGCCCTCTCTCGGGAGATACACAGTATTTT. Its translation is CASSPLSGDTQYF. The V and J genes are TRBV9 and TRBJ2-3; D possibly corresponds to TRBD2 (6 bases). The CDR3 contains 13 residues. The germline V gene encodes CDR1 SGDLS and CDR2 YYNGEE.

This clone was detected ten times or more. The chain has TRBV7-9 and TRBJ2-5; D might be TRBD1 (5 bases). Trimming shortened V by 1 base and J by 5 bases, and 14 bases separated the two germline ends. Germline V gene sequence: CDR1 SEHNR, CDR2 FQNEAQ (reference sequence). This CDR3 spans 15 amino acids. This chain's CDR3 is CASSLDLDKEETQYF. The CDR3 nucleotides are TGTGCCAGCAGCTTAGATCTGGACAAGGAGGAGACCCAGTACTTC. The entire variable domain, with the rest obtained from reference TRBV7-9 and TRBJ2-5, is as follows: DTGVSQNPRHKITKRGQNVTFRCDPISEHNRLYWYRQTLGQGPEFLTYFQNEAQLEKSRLLSDRFSAERPKGSFSTLEIQRTEQGDSAMYLCASSLDLDKEETQYFGPGTRLLVL.

This clone came up many times. This chain joins TRBV7-2 and TRBJ2-1, with D possibly being TRBD1 or TRBD2 (5 bases each). Germline V gene data show CDR1 as SGHTA and CDR2 as FQGNSA. V was cut by 1 base and J by 7 bases, with 14 bases left in between. The length of the CDR3 is 15 residues. The CDR3 coding sequence is TGTGCCAGCAGCTTAGACCGGGGCCTTTGGAATGAGCAGTTCTTC. Translated: CASSLDRGLWNEQFF.

This clone was seen ten or more times. The chain employs TRBV20-1 and TRBJ2-5; D remains ambiguous. Deletions cut 3 bases from V and 4 bases from J, with 18 bases between. The germline CDR1 and CDR2 sequences are DFQATT and SNEGSKA (reference sequence). This CDR3 is built from 15 residues. CDR3 region: CSASDTMAAGETQYF. The CDR3 nucleotides are TGCAGTGCTAGTGATACCATGGCGGCAGGAGAGACCCAGTACTTC.

This clone was picked up many times. V is TRBV19 and J is TRBJ2-1; 14 nucleotides match TRBD2. CDR3 length: 16 amino acids. Trimming at V came to 5 bases and at J to 9 bases, leaving 9 bases not matched to a gene. Germline V gene data show CDR1 as LNHDA and CDR2 as SQIVND (reference sequence). CDR3 bases: TGTGCCAGTAGTCCCGGGACTAGCGGGAGAGTCGGTGAGCAGTTCTTC. Protein: CASSPGTSGRVGEQFF.

This clone was observed many times. This chain links TRBV7-9 with TRBJ1-6; a possible D gene is TRBD1 (5 bases). Germline CDR1 reads SEHNR; CDR2 reads FQNEAQ (reference sequence). This CDR3 is 16 amino acids long. Trimming removed 1 base at V and 6 bases at J, with 13 bases between. CDR3 nucleotide sequence: TGTGCCAGCAGCTTAGGTCTAGGGACCGGTAATTCACCCCTCCACTTT. Its translation is CASSLGLGTGNSPLHF.

This clone was recorded a few times. This sequence may be a read error, since a much larger clone differs from it by one base. The chain recombines TRBV12-3 or TRBV12-4 with TRBJ1-1; possible D gene TRBD1, 5 bases. The CDR3 is 13 residues long. V was pared by 6 bases and J by 5 bases, with 13 bases between. CDR3 in amino acids: CASRGLACTEAFF. The CDR3 DNA sequence: TGTGCCAGCAGGGGGCTTGCGTGTACTGAAGCTTTCTTT.

This clone has ten or more counts. The chain recombines TRBV12-5 with TRBJ2-1; TRBD1 aligns across 8 bases. CDR3 length: 13 amino acids. Losses at the gene ends were 5 bases for V and 4 bases for J; bases not matched to a gene: 1. The V gene's germline CDR1 is LGHNT and CDR2 FRNRAP. The DNA for the CDR3 is TGTGCTAGTGGTAGGACAGGGTACAATGAGCAGTTCTTC. This codes for CASGRTGYNEQFF.

This clone was detected ten times or more. The V gene is TRBV5-1, the J gene TRBJ2-7; a possible D gene is TRBD1 (6 bases). Germline V gene lookup returns CDR1 SGHRS and CDR2 YFSETQ. The CDR3 is 16 amino acids. The V end lost 0 bases, the J end lost 4 bases, and 17 bases lay between the germline ends. The chain's CDR3 is CASSLAVDSGSYEQYF. The CDR3 DNA follows: TGCGCCAGCAGCTTGGCCGTGGACAGCGGATCGTACGAGCAGTACTTC.

In this sample, this clone turned up many times. The chain has TRBV19 and TRBJ2-5; D is uncertain. CDR3 length: 13 residues. V shed 4 bases and J shed 2 bases, with 8 bases lying between them. Germline assignment: CDR1 LNHDA and CDR2 SQIVND (reference sequence). The CDR3 coding sequence is TGTGCCAGTAGTAGTCTGCTTCAAGAGACCCAGTACTTC. The encoded protein is CASSSLLQETQYF.

This clone occurred a few times. A much larger clone lies a single base off, so this may be a read error. The sample has other DNA sequences that encode this CDR3 too. The chain links TRBV2 to TRBJ2-5; TRBD1 is a possible D gene (6 bases). The CDR3 has 14 amino acids. The V end was cut by 6 bases, the J end by 1 base, with 12 bases between. The V gene's germline CDR1 is SNHLY and CDR2 FYNNEI. In DNA, the CDR3 is TGTGCCAGCAGCGGTACAGGGTTCCAAGAGACCCAGTACTTC. Translating gives CASSGTGFQETQYF.

This clone was found many times. V usage is TRBV5-5 and J usage is TRBJ1-5; no firm D call. CDR1 is SGHKS, CDR2 YYEKEE, per germline (reference sequence). This CDR3 is built from 16 residues. V was shortened by 0 bases and J by 1 base, with 11 bases between the two germline ends. In DNA form, the CDR3 reads TGTGCCAGCAGCTTGGTGCCCGGGAAGAGCAATCAGCCCCAGCATTTT. Amino acid sequence: CASSLVPGKSNQPQHF.

This clone was seen a handful of times. This may be a read error, as it is one base from a much larger clone. This sequence joins TRBV7-6 and TRBJ1-2; 8 bases map to TRBD1. CDR3 length: 13 residues. Germline CDR1 reads SGHVS; CDR2 reads FNYEAQ. The CDR3 here is CAGSLTGDYGYTF. Written as DNA, the CDR3 is TGTGCCGGCAGCCTGACAGGGGACTATGGCTACACCTTC.

This clone was detected only a few times. The chain is built from TRBV6-1 and TRBJ2-7; TRBD1 matches 9 bases. CDR1 and CDR2 (germline): MNHNS, SASEGT. V shed 1 base, J shed 4 bases, and the junction held 5 bases outside the gene matches. The CDR3 runs 15 residues. The CDR3, as DNA: TGTGCCAGCAGTGAAGAAATACAGGGGGCATACGAGCAGTACTTC. Translating gives CASSEEIQGAYEQYF.

This clone showed up just a few times. V is TRBV20-1 and J is TRBJ2-1, with D perhaps given as TRBD1 or TRBD2 (6 bases each). The CDR3 has 14 amino acids. Germline CDR1 DFQATT, CDR2 SNEGSKA (reference sequence). The V end was cut by 7 bases, the J end by 4 bases, with 17 bases between. DNA of the CDR3: TGCAGTGTCCGTAGGGGGGAGCTTTACAATGAGCAGTTCTTC. Protein product: CSVRRGELYNEQFF.

This clone has ten or more counts. The V call is TRBV19, the J call TRBJ2-1; perhaps TRBD2 as D (6 bases). The CDR3 is 15 residues long. In germline, CDR1 is LNHDA, CDR2 SQIVND (reference sequence). V was shortened by 4 bases and J by 4 bases, with 14 bases between the two germline ends. The CDR3 region is CASSTREHSYNEQFF. CDR3 nucleotide sequence: TGTGCCAGTAGTACTCGGGAGCACTCTTACAATGAGCAGTTCTTC.

This clone was recorded many times. The chain's CDR3 is CASSVGLAGRGEQFF. The CDR3 bases are TGTGCCAGTAGTGTAGGACTAGCGGGACGGGGTGAGCAGTTCTTC. This chain links TRBV19 with TRBJ2-1, with TRBD2 matching 12 bases. Germline V CDR1 and CDR2: LNHDA, SQIVND (reference sequence). There are 15 residues in the CDR3. V gave up 5 bases and J gave up 9 bases; unmatched junction bases: 8.

This clone was seen ten or more times. This chain links TRBV27 with TRBJ2-5; 7 positions agree with TRBD1. Germline CDR1 is MNHEY and CDR2 is SMNVEV (reference sequence). After removal of 3 bases from V and 4 bases from J, the junction contained 11 bases not matched to a gene. This CDR3 has 16 residues. The CDR3 bases are TGTGCCAGCAGTTTCCTCACCGACAGGGAAGTAGAGACCCAGTACTTC. Translated, it gives CASSFLTDREVETQYF.

This clone was seen repeatedly, ten times or more. The V gene is TRBV27, the J gene TRBJ2-3; the D gene is possibly TRBD1 (6 bases). The CDR3 covers 16 residues. V was trimmed by 1 base and J by 3 bases, leaving 14 bases between them. Germline V gives CDR1 MNHEY, CDR2 SMNVEV (reference sequence). CDR3 sequence (DNA): TGTGCCAGCAGTTTATGGGGTAACAGGGCGACAGATACGCAGTATTTT. The encoded protein is CASSLWGNRATDTQYF.

This clone was counted ten times or more. The V call is TRBV27, the J call TRBJ1-2; unclear D gene. The CDR3 has 13 residues. Germline V gene lookup returns CDR1 MNHEY and CDR2 SMNVEV (reference sequence). Trimming shortened V by 6 bases and J by 8 bases, and 16 bases separated the two germline ends. The CDR3 region is CASRENWVKGYTF. For the CDR3, the DNA is TGTGCCAGCAGGGAAAATTGGGTAAAAGGCTACACCTTC.

This clone was counted ten times or more. The chain has TRBV7-9 and TRBJ1-1; D is perhaps TRBD1 (5 bases). The CDR3 is 13 amino acids. Per the germline V gene, CDR1 is SEHNR and CDR2 is FQNEAQ (reference sequence). V dropped 6 bases and J dropped 1 base, with 9 bases sitting between them. This CDR3 is CASRAGTNTEAFF. The DNA of the CDR3 is TGTGCCAGCAGGGCGGGGACGAACACTGAAGCTTTCTTT.

At least ten counts were recorded for this clone. This chain links TRBV28 with TRBJ1-4; 7 nucleotides agree with TRBD1. Germline lookup yields CDR1 MDHEN and CDR2 SYDVKM. After removal of 4 bases from V and 5 bases from J, the junction contained 7 bases not matched to a gene. This CDR3 has 15 amino acids. The CDR3 reads CASSSGDRKNEKLFF. DNA for the CDR3: TGTGCCAGCAGTTCCGGGGACAGAAAAAATGAAAAACTGTTTTTT.